One TCR beta chain is described in this entry. This sample is part of a study of regulatory T cells in long-lasting Graves disease. Per germline, CDR1 LGHDT and CDR2 YNNKEL (reference sequence). The CDR3 is 15 residues long. The V gene lost 2 bases and the J gene lost 6 bases, with 13 bases spanning the gap. Relying on iRepertoire HTBI primers and Arm-PCR of CDR3 regions, the team built TCR beta libraries. TCRdb analysed the multiplex PCR reads with MiXCR anew, one entry per CDR3 protein. The table records some 410,000 distinct CDR3 sequences, approximately 16% of them present only once. Noted time point: newly diagnosed GD, antithyroid drugs for less than 3 months. Scientists built the TCR library using RNA that was extracted from PBMCs. This sample was also put to use in a study of T cells in Graves' hyperthyroidism and ophthalmopathy. That source notes: Diagnosis rested on symptoms, serum thyroxine and TRAb, thyroid ultrasound, and orbital computed tomography.

This specimen consisted of peripheral blood mononuclear cells (PBMCs), obtained at new diagnosis, from a patient treated with antithyroid drugs. The clonotype was recovered from a woman aged 30 to 39 with Graves disease. This chain joins TRBV3-1 and TRBJ2-2; D might be TRBD1 or TRBD2, each matching 5 bases. CDR3 sequence: CASSQLRGSAGELFF. The CDR3, as DNA: TGTGCCAGCAGCCAACTGAGGGGTTCGGCCGGGGAGCTGTTTTTT.